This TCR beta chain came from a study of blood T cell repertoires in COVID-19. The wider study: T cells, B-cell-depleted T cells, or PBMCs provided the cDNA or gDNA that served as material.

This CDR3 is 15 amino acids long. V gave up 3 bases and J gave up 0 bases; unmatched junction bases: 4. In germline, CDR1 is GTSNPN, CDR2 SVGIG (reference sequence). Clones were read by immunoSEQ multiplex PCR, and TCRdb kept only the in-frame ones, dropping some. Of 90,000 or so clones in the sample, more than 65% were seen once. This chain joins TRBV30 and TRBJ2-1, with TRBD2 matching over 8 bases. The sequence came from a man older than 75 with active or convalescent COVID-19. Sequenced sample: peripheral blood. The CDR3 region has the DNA TGTGCCTGGAGGGCGGGGGGAAGCTCCTACAATGAGCAGTTCTTC. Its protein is CAWRAGGSSYNEQFF.